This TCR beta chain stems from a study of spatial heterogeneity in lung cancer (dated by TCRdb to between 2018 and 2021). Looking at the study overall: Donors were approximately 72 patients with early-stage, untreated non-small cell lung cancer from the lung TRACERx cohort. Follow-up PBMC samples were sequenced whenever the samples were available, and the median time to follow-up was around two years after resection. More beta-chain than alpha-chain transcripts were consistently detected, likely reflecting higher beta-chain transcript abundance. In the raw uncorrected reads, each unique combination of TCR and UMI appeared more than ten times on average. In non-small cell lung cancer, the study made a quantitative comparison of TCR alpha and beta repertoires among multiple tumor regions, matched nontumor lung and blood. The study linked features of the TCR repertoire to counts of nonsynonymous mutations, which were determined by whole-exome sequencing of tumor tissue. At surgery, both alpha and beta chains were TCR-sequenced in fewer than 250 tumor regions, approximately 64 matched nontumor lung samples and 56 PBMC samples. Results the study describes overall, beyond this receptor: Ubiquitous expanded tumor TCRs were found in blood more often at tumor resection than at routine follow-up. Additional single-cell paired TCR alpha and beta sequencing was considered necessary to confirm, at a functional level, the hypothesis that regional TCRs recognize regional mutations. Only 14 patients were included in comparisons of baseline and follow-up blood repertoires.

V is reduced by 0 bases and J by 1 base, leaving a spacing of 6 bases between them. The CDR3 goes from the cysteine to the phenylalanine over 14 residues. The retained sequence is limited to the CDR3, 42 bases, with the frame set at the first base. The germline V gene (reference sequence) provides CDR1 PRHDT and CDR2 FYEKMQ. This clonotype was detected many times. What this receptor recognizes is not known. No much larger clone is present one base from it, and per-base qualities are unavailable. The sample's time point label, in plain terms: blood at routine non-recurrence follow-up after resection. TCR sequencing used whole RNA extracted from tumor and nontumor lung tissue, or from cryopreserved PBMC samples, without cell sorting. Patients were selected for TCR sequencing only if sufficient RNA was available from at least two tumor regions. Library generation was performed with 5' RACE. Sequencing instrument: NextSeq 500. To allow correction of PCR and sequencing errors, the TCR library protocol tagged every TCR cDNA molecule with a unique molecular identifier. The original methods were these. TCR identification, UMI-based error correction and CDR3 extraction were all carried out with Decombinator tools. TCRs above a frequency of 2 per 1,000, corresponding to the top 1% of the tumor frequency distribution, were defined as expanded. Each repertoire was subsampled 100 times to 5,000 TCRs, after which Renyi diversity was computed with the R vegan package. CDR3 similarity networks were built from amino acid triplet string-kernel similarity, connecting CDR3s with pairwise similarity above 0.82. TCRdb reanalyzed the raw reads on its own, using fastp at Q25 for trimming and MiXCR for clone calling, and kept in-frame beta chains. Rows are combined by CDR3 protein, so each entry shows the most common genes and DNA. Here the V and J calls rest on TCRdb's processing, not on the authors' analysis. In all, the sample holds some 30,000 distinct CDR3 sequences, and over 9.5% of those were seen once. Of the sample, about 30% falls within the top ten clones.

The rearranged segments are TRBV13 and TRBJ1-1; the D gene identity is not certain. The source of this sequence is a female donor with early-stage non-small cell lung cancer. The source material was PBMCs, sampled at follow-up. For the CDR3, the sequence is CASSLGRRNTEAFF. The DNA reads TGTGCCAGCAGCTTAGGCAGGCGGAACACTGAAGCTTTCTTT.